This TCR beta chain was captured by sequencing in a study of CD8+ T cells in alopecia areata. For the study at large: Oral tofacitinib, 5 to 10 mg twice daily, was given in an open-label trial. Study-level findings and limits: TCRs were shared less clearly across patients than in mice, possibly for HLA-related reasons.

A note on this clone: The antigen remains unidentified.

Researchers took lesional scalp punch biopsies and peripheral blood from people who were alopecia areata patients. Trimming took 7 bases from V and 2 from J, leaving 6 bases between them. Germline CDR1 is SNHLY and CDR2 is FYNNEI. The CDR3 loop spans 13 amino acids. After isolation, RNA underwent reverse transcription to generate cDNA as the sequencing template. Sequenced by immunoSEQ multiplex PCR; TCRdb stores in-frame clones only, minus some. This sample has about 120,000 clones, with less than 45% found just once. This chain links TRBV2 with TRBJ2-6, with D tentatively TRBD1 (5 bases). The sequencing input was CD4+ T cells sorted from blood. This TCR derives from a human donor with alopecia areata. CDR3 loop: CASTGTGANVLTF. CDR3 DNA sequence: TGTGCCAGCACAGGGACTGGGGCCAACGTCCTGACTTTC.